Sequencing of this TCR beta chain was carried out in a study of blood T cell repertoires in COVID-19 (dated by TCRdb to 2020 to 2021). Context from the whole study: Samples from collaborators originated in the United States, Italy and Spain and spanned both the acute and convalescent phases of COVID-19. The prospective study material was composed of cDNA or gDNA derived from T cells, B-cell-depleted T cells, or PBMCs. The dataset comprised deeply sampled blood TCRbeta repertoires from subjects exposed to, actively infected with, or recovered from COVID-19. The repertoires were released in a freely available public database meant as a resource for research on the immune response to SARS-CoV-2. The samples were drawn from two sources: the first 160 participants of the ongoing ImmuneRACE study, and 1,254 subjects contributed by 6 global collaborators. Sample metadata almost always included a de-identified subject ID, COVID-19 status, age in years and sex. Where available, HLA class I and class II types were obtained from metadata supplied by the sample provider rather than from assay-based typing. Overall results and qualifications from the work: The quantity of clinical and demographic metadata differed by source and by participant and was supplied without curation.

Each collaborating institution followed its own protocols to collect whole blood in K2EDTA tubes. For TCRbeta analysis, collaborators shipped samples in one of three forms: frozen whole blood, isolated PBMCs, or DNA extracted from either of those sample types. Including the terminal cysteine and phenylalanine, the CDR3 comprises 19 residues. The DNA shown is the 57-base CDR3, in frame from base 1. CDR1 and CDR2 were assigned from the germline V gene as SGHRS and YFSETQ. Ends trimmed: V by 0 bases, J by 4 bases; bases unmatched to a gene: 11. TCRbeta CDR3 regions were amplified from genomic DNA by means of the immunoSEQ Assay, a bias-controlled multiplex PCR. As for the authors' bioinformatics: The number of nucleated cells in each sample was estimated from the amplification of reference gene primers within the assay. To quantify the absolute abundance of each unique TCRbeta CDR3 rearrangement, sequence reads were collapsed and filtered. Productive Simpson clonality was computed per sample as the square root of Simpson's diversity index over productive rearrangements. The table was pulled from immuneACCESS by TCRdb, which kept in-frame rearrangements only. Such tables lose some clones; where checked, under half of the loss comes from unresolved V genes, and the rest has no known cause. V, J and clone size reflect that table, while D and trimming were determined from the DNA. The table for this sample lists around 150,000 clones; about 77% of them were counted only once. Approximately 9.4% of the sample lies in the top ten.

In the case of this clone: Its binding antigen is unknown. Base-call qualities are not available, and no considerably larger clone is one nucleotide away.

The sequenced sample consisted of peripheral blood. This TCR derives from a woman aged 45-65 years with active or convalescent COVID-19. Recombination linked TRBV5-1 to TRBJ2-2; the junction holds 11 bases that match TRBD2. Here the CDR3 is given as CASSLGTSGGLTGTGELFF. The DNA reads TGCGCCAGCAGCTTGGGAACTAGCGGGGGCTTGACGGGCACCGGGGAGCTGTTTTTT. Supplemented by the reference TRBV5-1 and TRBJ2-2 proteins around the CDR3, the complete variable domain is KAGVTQTPRYLIKTRGQQVTLSCSPISGHRSVSWYQQTPGQGLQFLFEYFSETQRNKGNFPGRFSGRQFSNSRSEMNVSTLELGDSALYLCASSLGTSGGLTGTGELFFGEGSRLTVL.